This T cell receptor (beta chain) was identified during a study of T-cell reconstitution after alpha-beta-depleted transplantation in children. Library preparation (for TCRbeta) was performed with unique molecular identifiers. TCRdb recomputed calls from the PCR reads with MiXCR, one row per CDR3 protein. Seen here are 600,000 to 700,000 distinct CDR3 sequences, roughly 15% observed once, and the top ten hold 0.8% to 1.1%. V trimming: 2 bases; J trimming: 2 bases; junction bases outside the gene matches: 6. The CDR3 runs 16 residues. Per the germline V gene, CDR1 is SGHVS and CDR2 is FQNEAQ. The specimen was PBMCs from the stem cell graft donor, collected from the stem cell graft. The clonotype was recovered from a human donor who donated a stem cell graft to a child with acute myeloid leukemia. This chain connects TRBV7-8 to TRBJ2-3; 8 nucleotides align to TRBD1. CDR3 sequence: CASSLLGTGPTDTQYF. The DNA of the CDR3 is TGTGCCAGCAGCTTATTAGGGACAGGCCCCACAGATACGCAGTATTTT. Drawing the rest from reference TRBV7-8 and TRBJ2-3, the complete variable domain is GAGVSQSPRYKVAKRGQDVALRCDPISGHVSLFWYQQALGQGPEFLTYFQNEAQLDKSGLPSDRFFAERPEGSVSTLKIQRTQQEDSAVYLCASSLLGTGPTDTQYFGPGTRLTVL.